This T cell receptor (beta chain) was observed in a study of T cell clonality in common variable immunodeficiency (dated by TCRdb to the mid-2010s). Overall results and qualifications from the work: Increased TCRbeta clonality was found in CVID subjects compared with healthy controls (t-test p = 0.018), with the increase being most characteristic of about a third of subjects. Differences among patients in the CVID cohort limited the correlations between repertoire features and clinical complications. CVID TCRbeta sequences were reported to have fewer deletions and N-nucleotide insertions and to lack highly modified clones with 13 or more V deletions. Healthy controls shared more TCRbeta clones with each other than CVID subjects shared among themselves (p < 0.0001). Although equal DNA input was used, an average of approximately 82,000 unique sequences per sample was obtained for controls, compared with about 29,000 for CVID samples. The authors noted that sequencing repertoires of T cell subpopulations would be needed to clarify what caused the increased clonality in CVID.

CVID samples and control samples contributed equivalent amounts of genomic DNA as sequencing input. For every sample, a 60 bp segment covering the rearranged TCRbeta CDR3 region was amplified and then sequenced. The immunoSEQ assay, a bias-corrected multiplex PCR combined with high-throughput sequencing, was used to amplify TCRbeta. The study's own analysis went as follows. Every unique nucleotide sequence counted as a clone and was annotated with V, D and J genes, copy number and frequency. Sequences were labeled productive if in frame, and non-productive if out of frame or containing stop codons. As previously described, clonality was computed from Shannon's entropy. The predicted amino acid sequences of productive clones were used to derive mean CDR3 Kyte-Doolittle hydropathy. Using the R hclust function, scaled V gene usage was clustered hierarchically with Manhattan distance and complete linkage. Sharing of clones by CDR3 amino acid sequence was evaluated through resampling of 12 repertoires per group over 100 rounds. The repertoires were searched for fewer than 75 published EBV-specific TCRbeta sequences and 245 published CMV-specific TCRbeta sequences. Analysis left out a couple of CVID samples that produced under 10,000 sequences, so 40 to 50 CVID repertoires remained. TCRdb took over this immuneACCESS table, retaining in-frame rearrangements with V and J assigned. Such tables are incomplete; in checked studies, under half of the missing clones stem from an unresolved V gene, and the remainder is unexplained. From that table come the V and J calls and clone size; the DNA was used to work out D and trimming. For this sample, about 28,000 clones appear and none is a singleton. Together, the top ten hold approximately 3.5% of the sample.

CDR1 and CDR2 are drawn from the germline V gene (reference sequence): GTSNPN, SVGIG. For this chain, trimming is 0 bases at the V end and 0 bases at the J end, and the number of junction bases without a gene match is 8. The CDR3 goes from the cysteine to the phenylalanine over 17 residues. The DNA shown is the part of the CDR3 that was read: 42 bases, in frame from base 1. CVID was diagnosed by standard criteria: serum IgG, IgA and/or IgM reduced below normal range, plus specific antibody deficiency. There were around 46 subjects in the CVID group (about 15 female and around 30 male), ranging in age from roughly 9 to 65 years, with a mean age of 40. Most CVID patients and most healthy controls were of Caucasian heritage. All CVID subjects had received replacement immunoglobulin therapy for at least one year at the time of study participation. No CVID subject was ill or taking immunomodulatory or immunosuppressive medication when blood was collected. Heparinized peripheral whole blood samples of roughly 5 to 8.5 ml were obtained from each donor. TCRbeta CDR3 repertoires were sequenced from genomic DNA of adults with common variable immune deficiency (CVID) and healthy adult controls. Diluted blood was subjected to density centrifugation over Hypaque 1077 or Ficoll-Paque for isolation of peripheral blood mononuclear cells. Genomic DNA was extracted from unsorted mononuclear cells by Qiagen column purification or by a centrifugation-based method.

This clone was detected ten times or more. Its antigen remains undetermined. Read sequence stops 3 residues before the CDR3 end, and the germline J gene provides the missing end. The receptor was derived from a human donor with common variable immunodeficiency. The material sequenced was peripheral blood mononuclear cells. The rearranged segments are TRBV30 and TRBJ2-5; a stretch of 9 junction bases matches TRBD1. The CDR3 region has the sequence CAWSVTPTGGYQETQYF. CDR3 bases read: TGTGCCTGGAGTGTTACCCCGACAGGGGGGTACCAAGAGACC.